The T cell receptor beta chain described here comes from a study of beta chain features in type 1 diabetes. Study information: When patients were set against healthy donors, age, gender and cell yields were similar. Across the samples, about 110,000,000 sorted cells were examined in total.

CDR3 size: 13 residues. Trimming cost V 5 bases and J 6 bases, with 10 bases left between them. The V gene's germline CDR1 is MNHEY and CDR2 SVGAGI. Cell sorting via CD45RO/CCR7/CD25/CD127/CD95/CD27 was performed to obtain CD4+ naive, central memory, regulatory and stem cell-like memory cells. Notes on this clone: Antigen specificity is unknown.

Sequencing targeted expressed TCRB transcripts, as all isolated RNA had been reverse transcribed. Sequencing was performed with immunoSEQ multiplex PCR; in TCRdb, only in-frame clones are kept and a portion is missing. The sample gives about 370,000 clones, about 15% of which show up once; around 0.02% is in the top ten. Study outcomes and limitations: VDJ junctions from patients with type 1 diabetes contained fewer insertions and more deletions.

This sequence was found in a woman aged 18-35 years in good health. The chain couples TRBV6-5 to TRBJ2-2, with D possibly being TRBD1 (6 bases). The sequencing input was naive CD4+ T cells from blood. The CDR3 sequence is CASSQGFPGELFF. The CDR3 coding sequence is TGTGCCAGCAGTCAGGGGTTTCCCGGGGAGCTGTTTTTT.